The 8 T cell receptor beta chains given below trace back to one sample, sequenced in a study of cytomegalovirus exposure and HLA in healthy donors. PCR primers comprised 60 Vbeta and 13 Jbeta primers. Profiled with immunoSEQ multiplex PCR; TCRdb holds only in-frame clones, not every one. There are approximately 81,000 clones in the sample; approximately 74% occur only once, and more than 8.5% lies in the top ten. Sequencing was carried out using PBMCs. All receptors derive from a man aged 35 to 55 in good health and CMV-seropositive.

V and J are TRBV4-3 and TRBJ2-5; D not certain. The closer fit of TRBJ2-7 to the DNA end suggests the J call may be wrong. The germline gives CDR1 LGHNA, CDR2 YSLEER. CDR3 length: 14 amino acids. CDR3 protein: CASSQDWQVGEQYF. Here the CDR3 DNA reads TGCGCCAGCAGCCAAGATTGGCAGGTGGGCGAGCAGTACTTC.

The J gene is TRBJ2-7, the V gene TRBV5-1; a possible D gene is TRBD1 (5 bases). The germline V gene encodes CDR1 SGHRS and CDR2 YFSETQ. The CDR3 sequence is 15 residues long. Between the trimmed V and J ends, which lost 4 bases and 6 bases, there was a span of 20 bases. The CDR3 sequence: CASSPDSLLGSEQYF. CDR3 sequence (DNA): TGCGCCAGCAGCCCCGACAGCCTTCTTGGTTCCGAGCAGTACTTC.

V and J are TRBV7-9 and TRBJ1-1; TRBD1 matches 7 bases. CDR3 length equals 14 residues. Germline-derived CDR1 and CDR2 are SEHNR and FQNEAQ (reference sequence). V lost 7 bases, J lost 1 base, and 6 bases stayed unmatched. CDR3 DNA: TGTGCCAGCATCCAAGGGGGCGCGAACACTGAAGCTTTCTTT. Translating it yields CASIQGGANTEAFF. Full variable domain (remainder filled in from reference TRBV7-9 and TRBJ1-1): DTGVSQNPRHKITKRGQNVTFRCDPISEHNRLYWYRQTLGQGPEFLTYFQNEAQLEKSRLLSDRFSAERPKGSFSTLEIQRTEQGDSAMYLCASIQGGANTEAFFGQGTRLTVV.

The genes are TRBV4-3 and TRBJ1-1; weak D call: TRBD1 (5 bases). V shed 2 bases and J shed 9 bases, with 16 bases lying between them. From germline, CDR1 is LGHNA and CDR2 YSLEER. The CDR3 is 14 amino acids. The CDR3 sequence is CASSQQTQAGKAFF. The CDR3, as DNA: TGCGCCAGCAGCCAACAAACACAGGCCGGAAAAGCTTTCTTT.

The chain combines TRBV25-1 with TRBJ2-7; 8 nucleotides match TRBD2. Germline-derived CDR1 and CDR2 are MGHDK and SYGVNS. The length of the CDR3 is 13 residues. J gave up 0 bases and V 7 bases, and 2 bases lay outside the gene matches. CDR3 sequence (DNA): TGTGCCAGCACGGGGGGGAACTCCTACGAGCAGTACTTC. This translates into CASTGGNSYEQYF.

This rearrangement joins TRBV11-2 to TRBJ2-3; 8 bases map to TRBD2. Per germline, CDR1 SGHAT and CDR2 FQNNGV. The J segment lost 0 bases and the V segment lost 0 bases, leaving 8 bases of the junction unmatched. This CDR3 is 18 amino acids long. The CDR3 loop is CASSLEGLEEGSTDTQYF. CDR3 DNA: TGTGCCAGCAGCTTAGAGGGACTAGAGGAGGGGAGCACAGATACGCAGTATTTT.

This chain connects TRBV7-3 to TRBJ2-1, with 13 bases identical to TRBD2. After removal of 4 bases from V and 6 bases from J, the junction contained 9 bases not matched to a gene. Per germline, CDR1 SGHTA and CDR2 FQGTGA. The length of the CDR3 is 17 residues. CDR3 nucleotide sequence: TGTGCCAGCAGCTCGTCCAGGACTAGCGGGAGAAGCAATGAGCAGTTCTTC. Translated: CASSSSRTSGRSNEQFF.

This clone has only a few counts. V usage is TRBV9 and J usage is TRBJ2-2, with a possible D match to TRBD2 (5 bases). V shed 0 bases and J shed 3 bases, with 12 bases lying between them. This CDR3 is 16 amino acids long. Germline values: CDR1 SGDLS, CDR2 YYNGEE. The CDR3 nucleotides read TGTGCCAGCAGCGTAGATCTTACGGGGTACACCGGGGAGCTGTTTTTT. Its translation is CASSVDLTGYTGELFF.